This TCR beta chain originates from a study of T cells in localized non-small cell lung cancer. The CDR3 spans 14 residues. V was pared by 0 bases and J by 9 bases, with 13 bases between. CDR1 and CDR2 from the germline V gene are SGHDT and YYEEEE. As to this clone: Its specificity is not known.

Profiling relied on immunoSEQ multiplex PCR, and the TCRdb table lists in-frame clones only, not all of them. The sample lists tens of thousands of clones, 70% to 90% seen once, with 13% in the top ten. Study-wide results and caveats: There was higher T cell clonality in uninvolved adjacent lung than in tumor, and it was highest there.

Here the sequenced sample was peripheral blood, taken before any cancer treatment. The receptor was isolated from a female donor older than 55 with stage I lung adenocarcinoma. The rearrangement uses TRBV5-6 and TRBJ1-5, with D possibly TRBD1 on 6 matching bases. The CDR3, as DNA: TGTGCCAGCAGCTTGGTAGGTCAGGGGCGGCCCCAGCATTTT. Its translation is CASSLVGQGRPQHF.